These T cell receptor beta chains were read from a single sample in a study of human T cells and chemical hapten exposure. In TCRdb, the RACE reads were re-called with MiXCR into one record per CDR3 protein. The sample has some 45,000 distinct CDR3 sequences, more than 8.5% seen once. The source material was whole blood, sampled in connection with sensitization to the hapten diphenylcyclopropenone (DPC). Source of these receptors: a woman in her forties with alopecia areata. Some clones in this sample may be carry-over from other donors' samples. The CDR3 runs from the conserved cysteine through the conserved F or W. The D gene is left open where the match is weak. Rows give clone size only sometimes, using once, few, many, or a class for an expanded clone.

CDR3 DNA	CDR3 protein	D gene	clone size	V gene	J gene
TGTGCCAGCGGGTTGGGACAGGGGGCCGGTCAGCCCCAGCATTTT	CASGLGQGAGQPQHF	TRBD1	.	TRBV27	TRBJ1-5
TGTGCCAGCAGCTTAGTTTGGGTTACGGGGGAGAGCACAGATACGCAGTATTTT	CASSLVWVTGESTDTQYF	.	many	TRBV7-2	TRBJ2-3
TGTGCCAGCAGCCAAGGGTTGGAGCGGGGTCCCCACCAAGAGACCCAGTACTTC	CASSQGLERGPHQETQYF	TRBD2	many	TRBV3-1	TRBJ2-5
TGTGCCAGCAGCTCCGGTGAGGGACTAGCGGGGGGTCCGAGGTATGAGCAGTTCTTC	CASSSGEGLAGGPRYEQFF	TRBD2	many	TRBV7-6	TRBJ2-1
TGTGCCAGTAGCCTACGGACCGGGACAGGCGGCGTTGGTTCACCCCTCCACTTT	CASSLRTGTGGVGSPLHF	TRBD1	many	TRBV19	TRBJ1-6
TGTGCCAGCAGCCAAGGGGAACAGGGAGCTAATCTGCAACTGTTTTTT	CASSQGEQGANLQLFF	.	many	TRBV3-1	TRBJ1-4
TGTGCCAGCATGGTCCAACAGGGGAACACTGAAGCTTTCTTT	CASMVQQGNTEAFF	.	.	TRBV5-5	TRBJ1-1
TGTGCCAGCAGCCAAGAAGGTGCCCGGGGTAGCTATGGCTACACCTTC	CASSQEGARGSYGYTF	.	many	TRBV4-2	TRBJ1-2
TGTGCCAGCAGCCGACGCGGGGAGCTGTTTTTT	CASSRRGELFF	.	.	TRBV12-3/TRBV12-4	TRBJ2-2
TGTGCCAGCAGCCTACCCGACAGGGGGAACTATGGCTACACCTTC	CASSLPDRGNYGYTF	TRBD1	many	TRBV4-2	TRBJ1-2
TGTGCCAGCAGCCAGGGACAGGGACCCACAGATACGCAGTATTTT	CASSQGQGPTDTQYF	TRBD1	many	TRBV3-1	TRBJ2-3
TGTGCCAGCAGTCTCCCCCCCCTAGAGACCCAGTACTTC	CASSLPPLETQYF	.	.	TRBV12-3/TRBV12-4	TRBJ2-5
TGTGCCAGCAGCCCAACAGAGAACACTGAAGCTTTCTTT	CASSPTENTEAFF	.	many	TRBV6-2/TRBV6-3	TRBJ1-1
TGTGCCAGCAGTATAAGTACGGGGGGGCCTGGCGGGGAGCTGTTTTTT	CASSISTGGPGGELFF	TRBD2	many	TRBV6-5	TRBJ2-2
TGCAGTGCTAGTCAGGGGTACACTGAAGCTTTCTTT	CSASQGYTEAFF	.	few	TRBV20-1	TRBJ1-1
TGTGCCAGCAGCCTAAGTAGCTCCCGAGCCAAAAACATTCAGTACTTC	CASSLSSSRAKNIQYF	.	.	TRBV12-3/TRBV12-4	TRBJ2-4
TGTGCCAGCAATAGTGTCAGGGGTGGCGAGCAGTACTTC	CASNSVRGGEQYF	.	.	TRBV2	TRBJ2-7
TGTGCCAGCCGTACCCCAGGAGGCGAGCAGTACTTC	CASRTPGGEQYF	.	many	TRBV7-6	TRBJ2-7
TGTGCCAGCAGCTTGGCGGGGCTGACTAATGAAAAACTGTTTTTT	CASSLAGLTNEKLFF	.	few	TRBV5-8	TRBJ1-4
TGTGCCAGCACTGAACGGACCGACAATCAGCCCCAGCATTTT	CASTERTDNQPQHF	.	.	TRBV2	TRBJ1-5
TGTGCCAGCAGTTTACTCGGAGGGGACCTCTACGAGCAGTACTTC	CASSLLGGDLYEQYF	.	many	TRBV28	TRBJ2-7
TGCAGTGCTAGCAGCTCTGGAAACACCATATATTTT	CSASSSGNTIYF	.	many	TRBV20-1	TRBJ1-3
TGTGCCAGCGCTCTATCTAGCGGGGGGCCCGGGTCCCAGTACTTC	CASALSSGGPGSQYF	TRBD2	few	TRBV27	TRBJ2-5